These 14 T cell receptor beta chains came from one sample sequenced in a study of immune evolution from preneoplasia to lung adenocarcinoma. Profiled with immunoSEQ multiplex PCR; TCRdb holds only in-frame clones, not every one. The sample lists about 41,000 clones, roughly 80% occurring once. Input material: FFPE invasive lung adenocarcinoma tissue. Receptors originate from a person in their 60s with lung adenocarcinoma.

Here the CDR3 reads CASSLILGETQYF. As DNA, the CDR3 is TGCGCCAGCAGCCTGATCCTGGGGGAGACCCAGTACTTC. The chain has TRBV4-1 and TRBJ2-5; D not resolved. Germline lookup yields CDR1 MGHRA and CDR2 YSYEKL. V was shortened by 4 bases and J by 5 bases, with 11 bases between the two germline ends. The CDR3 is made up of 13 amino acids.

The chain has TRBV6-6 and TRBJ2-5; 7 positions match TRBD1. Trimming took 6 bases from V and 7 from J; bases not matched to a gene: 11. CDR1 MNHNY and CDR2 SVGAGI come from the germline V gene (reference sequence). The CDR3 is 14 amino acids. The CDR3: CASRWDSQGGTQYF. In DNA, the CDR3 is TGTGCCAGCAGATGGGACAGCCAAGGGGGGACCCAGTACTTC.

This chain joins TRBV19 and TRBJ1-4, with D perhaps matching TRBD1 (5 bases). V dropped 1 base and J dropped 8 bases, with 8 bases sitting between them. This CDR3 region has 13 residues. CDR1 is LNHDA and CDR2 is SQIVND in the germline V gene (reference sequence). CDR3 residues: CASSIGSGEKLFF. The CDR3 DNA reads TGTGCCAGTAGTATAGGGTCAGGGGAAAAACTGTTTTTT.

This chain connects TRBV2 to TRBJ1-2; D might be TRBD1 (5 bases). Germline CDR1 reads SNHLY; CDR2 reads FYNNEI. Trimming took off 6 bases at V and 7 bases at J, with 15 bases between the two ends. The CDR3 totals 13 residues. CDR3 region: CASRGQGSGGYTF. DNA for the CDR3: TGTGCCAGCAGGGGCCAGGGTTCAGGTGGCTACACCTTC.

The V and J genes are TRBV6-1 and TRBJ1-5; TRBD1 agrees at 9 bases. From germline, CDR1 is MNHNS and CDR2 SASEGT. After removal of 6 bases from V and 7 bases from J, the junction contained 1 base not matched to a gene. The CDR3 contains 12 residues. The CDR3 nucleotides are TGTGCCAGCAGGGGACAGGGACAGCCCCAGCATTTT. It specifies CASRGQGQPQHF.

This clone turned up a few times. The chain recombines TRBV7-8 with TRBJ1-3; D is unclear. The germline V gene encodes CDR1 SGHVS and CDR2 FQNEAQ. Trimming took 2 bases from V and 10 from J, leaving 6 bases between them. The CDR3 has 11 amino acids. The CDR3 bases are TGTGCCAGCAGCTTAAGCTCGACCATATATTTT. This codes for CASSLSSTIYF.

The J gene is TRBJ2-5, the V gene TRBV7-3, with D perhaps matching TRBD1 (5 bases). The germline V gene has CDR1 SGHTA and CDR2 FQGTGA. V was pared by 2 bases and J by 3 bases, with 13 bases between. The CDR3 sequence is 15 residues long. CDR3 loop: CASSLLGQGEETQYF. The CDR3 DNA follows: TGTGCCAGCAGCTTACTTGGGCAAGGGGAAGAGACCCAGTACTTC.

The chain combines TRBV6-1 with TRBJ2-1; D is possibly TRBD2 (6 bases). Germline V gives CDR1 MNHNS, CDR2 SASEGT. The germline V and J ends were trimmed by 0 bases and 2 bases, with 14 bases remaining between them. The CDR3 consists of 17 residues. CDR3 protein: CASSEAIGGDTYNEQFF. CDR3 in DNA: TGTGCCAGCAGTGAAGCAATCGGCGGGGATACCTACAATGAGCAGTTCTTC.

This clone turned up a few times. This chain connects TRBV5-1 to TRBJ2-3; D could derive from TRBD1 or TRBD2 (6 bases each). The CDR3 is 13 amino acids. V lost 4 bases, J lost 5 bases, and 11 bases lay in between. Germline CDR1 is SGHRS and CDR2 is YFSETQ. CDR3 DNA sequence: TGCGCCAGCAGCGCCGGAGGGGGAGATACGCAGTATTTT. It yields the protein CASSAGGGDTQYF.

V is TRBV19 and J is TRBJ1-3; D is ambiguous. The ends were cut back, 2 bases at V and 0 bases at J, with 8 bases in the middle. This CDR3 is 15 amino acids long. Germline lookup yields CDR1 LNHDA and CDR2 SQIVND (reference sequence). The CDR3 spells CASSIMTSSGNTIYF. The CDR3 coding sequence is TGTGCCAGTAGTATAATGACGAGCTCTGGAAACACCATATATTTT.

The V call is TRBV19, the J call TRBJ1-4; D is uncertain. Germline assignment: CDR1 LNHDA and CDR2 SQIVND (reference sequence). The CDR3 extends over 14 amino acids. Trimming took off 6 bases at V and 4 bases at J, with 12 bases between the two ends. CDR3 protein: CASSSGSDNEKLFF. The CDR3 DNA follows: TGTGCCAGTAGCTCGGGGAGCGATAATGAAAAACTGTTTTTT. Supplemented by reference TRBV19 and TRBJ1-4, the full variable domain reads DGGITQSPKYLFRKEGQNVTLSCEQNLNHDAMYWYRQDPGQGLRLIYYSQIVNDFQKGDIAEGYSVSREKKESFPLTVTSAQKNPTAFYLCASSSGSDNEKLFFGSGTQLSVL.

V and J are TRBV6-4 and TRBJ2-7, with 9 nucleotides matching TRBD2. V shed 6 bases, J shed 2 bases, and the junction held 8 bases outside the gene matches. CDR1 and CDR2 from the germline V gene are MRHNA and SNTAGT. CDR3 length: 15 residues. The DNA for the CDR3 is TGTGCCAGCAGCCGCGGGACTAGCTGCGCCTACGAGCAGTACTTC. Translated, it gives CASSRGTSCAYEQYF.

The V gene is TRBV9, the J gene TRBJ2-1; 13 nucleotides match TRBD2. Germline CDR1 and CDR2: SGDLS and YYNGEE. The ends lost 4 bases at V and 9 bases at J; junction bases unmatched: 19. This CDR3 is 19 amino acids long. CDR3: CASSHSRTSGSIRVGEQFF. Here the CDR3 DNA reads TGTGCCAGCAGCCATTCCCGGACTAGCGGGAGCATTCGGGTCGGTGAGCAGTTCTTC.

V gene TRBV9 combines with J gene TRBJ2-2; 7 bases fit TRBD2. This CDR3 comprises 16 residues. V shed 3 bases, J shed 4 bases, and the junction held 9 bases outside the gene matches. CDR1 SGDLS and CDR2 YYNGEE come from the germline V gene. The CDR3 region is CASSAQTSWFTGELFF. CDR3 nucleotide sequence: TGTGCCAGCAGCGCCCAGACTAGCTGGTTCACCGGGGAGCTGTTTTTT.